These T cell receptor beta chains were read from a single sample in a study of regulatory and conventional T cells in breast cancer. TCRdb reprocessed the PCR reads via MiXCR and lists one record per CDR3 protein. The sample consists of more than 15,000 distinct CDR3 sequences, around 30% of them appearing once. The sample taken for sequencing was conventional T cells from blood. The source of these receptors is a female donor in good health. Each CDR3 is given with its conserved first and last residue. D genes are given only for firm matches.

>TRBV4-1|TRBD2
CASSLGGLADNEQFF
>TRBV6-2/TRBV6-3|-
CASSVVGIYHEQFF
>TRBV5-1|TRBD2
CASRGGSGRSGETQYF
>TRBV11-2|-
CASSRERQAYEQYF
>TRBV14|TRBD2
CASSSYMGLAGVGVNEQFF
>TRBV18|-
CASSPGSLVNYGYTF
>TRBV6-2/TRBV6-3|-
CASSNEANTEAFF
>TRBV6-2/TRBV6-3|TRBD1
CAGSEARDSYGYTF
>TRBV4-1|-
CASSQDLPGADEQFF
>TRBV2|-
CASSVGGGLRTEAFF
>TRBV7-2|TRBD1
CASSLDRLNTEAFF
>TRBV5-6|-
CASSLYVGGTLNTEAFF
>TRBV7-2|-
CASSLGVRVPLEQYF
>TRBV7-2|-
CASSLRWQAGDTQYF
>TRBV5-1|TRBD2
CASSLRAGDSTGELFF
>TRBV20-1|TRBD2
CSAKSGTSGGSEQFF
>TRBV2|TRBD1
CASSIGQGLNTGELFF
>TRBV7-2|TRBD2
CASSLQGGTTDTQYF
>TRBV19|TRBD2
CASRGSGSSYEQYF
>TRBV12-3/TRBV12-4|-
CNSSLWEAAEAFF
>TRBV4-1|TRBD1
CASSQGGQGSGGYTF
>TRBV28|-
CASSLTVTSYGYTF
>TRBV7-3|-
CASSPGGSKQFF
>TRBV12-3/TRBV12-4|-
CASKRESDTYEQFF
>TRBV9|TRBD1
CASSLQGSNTEAFF